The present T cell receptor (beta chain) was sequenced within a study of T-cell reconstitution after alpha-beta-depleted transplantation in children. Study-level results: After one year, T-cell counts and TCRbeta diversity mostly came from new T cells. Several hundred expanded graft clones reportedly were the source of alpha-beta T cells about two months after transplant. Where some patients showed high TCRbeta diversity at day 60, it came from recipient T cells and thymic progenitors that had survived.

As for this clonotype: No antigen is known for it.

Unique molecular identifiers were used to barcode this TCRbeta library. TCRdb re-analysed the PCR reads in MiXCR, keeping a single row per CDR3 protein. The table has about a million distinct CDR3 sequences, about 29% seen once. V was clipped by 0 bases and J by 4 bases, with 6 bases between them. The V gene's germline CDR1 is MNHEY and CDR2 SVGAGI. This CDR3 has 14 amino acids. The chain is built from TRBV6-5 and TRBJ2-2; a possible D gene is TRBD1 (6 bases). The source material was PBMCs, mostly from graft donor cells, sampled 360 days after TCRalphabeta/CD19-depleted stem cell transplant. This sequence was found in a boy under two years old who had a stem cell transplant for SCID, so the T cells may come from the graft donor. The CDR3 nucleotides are TGTGCCAGCAGTTACTCACAGGGCACCGGGGAGCTGTTTTTT. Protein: CASSYSQGTGELFF.